These T cell receptor beta chains were read from a single sample in a study of cytomegalovirus exposure and HLA in healthy donors. The data were produced by immunoSEQ multiplex PCR, yet TCRdb's version contains in-frame clones alone and is incomplete. This table holds more than 150,000 clones, 80% to 90% found once. The sample taken for sequencing was PBMCs. The receptors come from a man in his late teens or twenties in good health and CMV-seropositive. Each CDR3 is given with its conserved first and last residue. The D gene is left open where the match is weak. Size tells how often a clone was seen (once, few, many) or the class of an expanded clone, and some rows leave it out.

. TRBJ2-5 TRBV7-7 . TGTGCTAGCAGCCCCAGATGGGCCCAGGCAGGCCAAGAGACCCAGTACTTC CASSPRWAQAGQETQYF
. TRBJ1-1 TRBV19 . TGTGCCAGTAGTATCTACGGGACATTGAACACTGAAGCTTTCTTT CASSIYGTLNTEAFF
. TRBJ2-3 TRBV6-5 . TGTGCCAGCAGTTACGGGAGGGGGACTAGCACAGATACGCAGTATTTT CASSYGRGTSTDTQYF
. TRBJ1-5 TRBV7-8 . TGTGCCAGCAGCGTAGGGTCCAACGGACATCTTAGCAATCAGCCCCAGCATTTT CASSVGSNGHLSNQPQHF
TRBD1 TRBJ2-2 TRBV6-1 . TGTGCCAGCTTGCGACAGGGACAAGTGGCCGGGGAGCTGTTTTTT CASLRQGQVAGELFF
TRBD1 TRBJ1-4 TRBV2 . TGTGCCAGCAGTCTTACAGGGGGCAGAGAAAAACTGTTTTTT CASSLTGGREKLFF
. TRBJ2-5 TRBV5-4 . TGTGCCAGCAGCTCGGACTTCCAAGAGACCCAGTACTTC CASSSDFQETQYF
TRBD1 TRBJ1-1 TRBV5-4 . TGTGCCAGCAGCTTGGCAGGGGGAAACACTGAAGCTTTCTTT CASSLAGGNTEAFF
TRBD2 TRBJ2-1 TRBV7-2 . TGTGCCAGCACCATCCCCAGCGGGGGGGCCGACAATGAGCAGTTCTTC CASTIPSGGADNEQFF
. TRBJ2-7 TRBV7-8 . TGTGCCAGCAGCTTGGCTACAGGCCCCATGGGGGAGCAGTACTTC CASSLATGPMGEQYF
TRBD2 TRBJ2-3 TRBV7-2 . TGTGCCAGCAGCTTAGAGGGCGGGGCGGGGGGGTATACGCAGTATTTT CASSLEGGAGGYTQYF
. TRBJ2-3 TRBV5-5 . TGTGCCAGCAGCCCAGCCAGGGGAATGCGCACAGATACGCAGTATTTT CASSPARGMRTDTQYF
. TRBJ1-1 TRBV27 few TGTGCCAGCAGCCGGGACACTTGGGCTGAAGCTTTCTTT CASSRDTWAEAFF
TRBD1 TRBJ1-4 TRBV6-1 . TGTGCCAGCAGTGCCGGGACAGATTATGAAAAACTGTTTTTT CASSAGTDYEKLFF
. TRBJ1-1 TRBV9 . TGTGCCAGCAGCGTATTCGGGAGGGGGATGACTGAAGCTTTCTTT CASSVFGRGMTEAFF
. TRBJ1-6 TRBV19 . TGTGCCAGTAGTATCCGGGGGGGATATTCACCCCTCCACTTT CASSIRGGYSPLHF
. TRBJ1-2 TRBV19 . TGTGCCAGTAGTCGACAGATAAAAAACTATGGCTACACCTTC CASSRQIKNYGYTF
. TRBJ1-1 TRBV7-2 . TGTGCCAGCAGCTTGAGTCACGGGGGCACTGAAGCTTTCTTT CASSLSHGGTEAFF
. TRBJ2-3 TRBV6-5 . TGTGCCAGCTGCTCTGGCGGGATAGGAGGAGATACGCAGTATTTT CASCSGGIGGDTQYF
TRBD2 TRBJ2-3 TRBV19 . TGTGCCAGTAGTATAGCCCTCCGCGGCGGGGGGTCCACAGATACGCAGTATTTT CASSIALRGGGSTDTQYF